The 8 T cell receptor beta chains below all came from one sample that was sequenced in a study of tumor-infiltrating lymphocytes in primary liver carcinoma. The source of the blood RNA was unsorted whole blood, and germline DNA was extracted as well. TCR beta cDNA was prepared out of roughly 0.5 ug total RNA by means of a constant-region primer. Three nested multiplex PCR rounds, a slightly modified ARM-PCR, produced the libraries for TCR beta. TRBV1-TRBV30 forward primers and a C-beta reverse primer were used in the first two PCR rounds, which each ran for about 11 cycles. TCRdb processed the multiplex PCR reads anew with MiXCR; each CDR3 protein has one entry. Here the sample spans fewer than 250,000 distinct CDR3 sequences, roughly two thirds being singletons. Input material: peripheral blood. The receptors originated from a woman aged 60-75 years with primary liver carcinoma and hepatitis B virus infection.

The chain recombines TRBV11-2 with TRBJ1-2; 9 bases align to TRBD1. Germline CDR1 reads SGHAT; CDR2 reads FQNNGV. The CDR3 spans 15 residues. Germline trimming cut 4 bases from V and 7 bases from J; bases unmatched to any gene: 10. The CDR3 protein is CASSYTGGSSPGYTF. CDR3 DNA: TGTGCCAGCAGCTATACAGGGGGCTCCTCCCCTGGCTACACCTTC. The variable domain in full, with the rest retrieved from reference TRBV11-2 and TRBJ1-2, is EAGVAQSPRYKIIEKRQSVAFWCNPISGHATLYWYQQILGQGPKLLIQFQNNGVVDDSQLPKDRFSAERLKGVDSTLKIQPAKLEDSAVYLCASSYTGGSSPGYTFGSGTRLTVV.

With respect to this clonotype: Germline and junction disagree at one end, which may indicate a read error. V is TRBV11-2 and J is TRBJ1-3; D is unclear. This CDR3 has 13 residues. Germline V CDR1 and CDR2: SGHAT, FQNNGV. The CDR3 region has the DNA TGTGCCAGTAGCTGGATACGGGGAAACACCATATATTTT. It codes for CASSWIRGNTIYF. Full variable domain (outside the CDR3, taken from reference TRBV11-2 and TRBJ1-3): EAGVAQSPRYKIIEKRQSVAFWCNPISGHATLYWYQQILGQGPKLLIQFQNNGVVDDSQLPKDRFSAERLKGVDSTLKIQPAKLEDSAVYLCASSWIRGNTIYFGEGSWLTVV.

The chain couples TRBV6-1 to TRBJ2-3; 10 nucleotides agree with TRBD2. The CDR3 runs to 15 residues. V trimming: 4 bases; J trimming: 5 bases; junction bases outside the gene matches: 6. The V gene's germline CDR1 is MNHNS and CDR2 SASEGT. Here the CDR3 reads CASSAAAGGGDTQYF. The CDR3 DNA follows: TGTGCCAGCAGTGCGGCAGCGGGAGGGGGAGATACGCAGTATTTT.

As to this clonotype: A junction end diverges from the germline sequence, so it may reflect a read error. The CDR3 DNA reads as TGTGCCAGCAGCCAAGACAGGGGTGTGGAGATCCAGTACTTC. Translating it yields CASSQDRGVEIQYF. The rearrangement uses TRBV11-1 and TRBJ2-5, with 8 bases matching TRBD1. Germline lookup yields CDR1 SGHAT and CDR2 FQDESV (reference sequence). The CDR3 loop spans 14 amino acids.

The chain recombines TRBV6-1 with TRBJ2-4, with 9 bases fitting TRBD2. This CDR3 is 19 amino acids long. Germline CDR1 MNHNS, CDR2 SASEGT. V dropped 11 bases and J dropped 1; count of bases not matched to a gene: 21. The CDR3 protein is CAGGEEASGRTSAKNIQYF. In nucleotides, the CDR3 is TGTGCCGGCGGTGAAGAGGCAAGCGGGAGGACAAGCGCCAAAAACATTCAGTACTTC.

This clonotype appeared many times. The chain links TRBV6-5 to TRBJ1-1; D gene ambiguous. The germline V gene has CDR1 MNHEY and CDR2 SVGAGI. This CDR3 has 13 amino acids. Between the trimmed V and J ends, which lost 4 bases and 3 bases, there was a span of 9 bases. CDR3 coding DNA: TGTGCCAGCAGTTCCTCCTCTTACACTGAAGCTTTCTTT. It yields the protein CASSSSSYTEAFF.

Comments on this clonotype: At one end the junction does not follow the germline gene, possibly because of a read error. V is TRBV20-1 and J is TRBJ2-7, with D possibly called TRBD1 or TRBD2 (5 bases each). The CDR3 is 14 residues long. Germline V lookup: CDR1 DFQATT, CDR2 SNEGSKA (reference sequence). CDR3 in DNA: TGCAGTGCGAGAGGGGCAGGATCGATGAACGAGCAGTACTTC. Translation: CSARGAGSMNEQYF.

The genes are TRBV11-2 and TRBJ2-7; maybe TRBD2 (5 bases). Per the germline V gene, CDR1 is SGHAT and CDR2 is FQNNGV. This CDR3 is built from 14 residues. Trimming took off 1 base at V and 2 bases at J, with 9 bases between the two ends. As DNA, the CDR3 is TGTGCCAGCAGCTTAGCCGAGAGGGCCTACGAGCAGTACTTC. This codes for CASSLAERAYEQYF.